The 16 T cell receptor beta chains below come from one sample, sequenced in a study of shared clonotypes between healthy human individuals. Repertoires were generated with immunoSEQ multiplex PCR, while TCRdb's copy carries only in-frame clones and drops some. The sample consists of 2,100,000 or so clones, 95% of them appearing once. The sequenced sample was naive CD4+ T cells sorted from blood. Specified subset: CD45RA+ positively selected. These receptors originate from a man younger than 35 in good health.

This chain uses TRBV10-1 with TRBJ1-1, with D possibly being TRBD1 (6 bases). Deletions cut 9 bases from V and 0 bases from J, with 11 bases between. The germline V gene encodes CDR1 WNHNN and CDR2 SYGVQD (reference sequence). This CDR3 is built from 13 residues. For the CDR3, the DNA is TGCGCCAGTAGGACAGAATTGAACACTGAAGCTTTCTTT. Translating gives CASRTELNTEAFF.

The V gene is TRBV9, the J gene TRBJ2-3, with D perhaps matching TRBD2 (6 bases). The CDR3 totals 13 residues. Germline V gives CDR1 SGDLS, CDR2 YYNGEE. Trimming cost V 7 bases and J 4 bases, with 13 bases left between them. The CDR3 here is CASPGEDPDTQYF. The CDR3, as DNA: TGTGCCAGCCCCGGGGAGGATCCAGATACGCAGTATTTT. Variable domain in full (rest from reference TRBV9 and TRBJ2-3): DSGVTQTPKHLITATGQRVTLRCSPRSGDLSVYWYQQSLDQGLQFLIQYYNGEERAKGNILERFSAQQFPDLHSELNLSSLELGDSALYFCASPGEDPDTQYFGPGTRLTVL.

The genes are TRBV6-1 and TRBJ2-1, with TRBD1 matching 8 bases. Germline values: CDR1 MNHNS, CDR2 SASEGT. The CDR3 has 15 amino acids. V lost 7 bases, J lost 8 bases, and 13 bases stayed unmatched. CDR3 protein: CASTPGRGQKDEQFF. In DNA form, the CDR3 reads TGTGCCAGCACCCCTGGCAGGGGGCAAAAGGATGAGCAGTTCTTC.

This clone has only one observation. V and J are TRBV5-1 and TRBJ1-5; 10 bases agree with TRBD1. From germline, CDR1 is SGHRS and CDR2 YFSETQ. After removal of 4 bases from V and 5 bases from J, the junction contained 6 bases not matched to a gene. CDR3 length equals 15 residues. For the CDR3, the DNA is TGCGCCAGCAGCCGTGGGACAGGGGCCGATCAGCCCCAGCATTTT. Protein: CASSRGTGADQPQHF.

The chain carries TRBV6-1 and TRBJ1-1, with 7 bases fitting TRBD1. The CDR3 runs to 14 residues. Germline values: CDR1 MNHNS, CDR2 SASEGT. The V and J ends lost 6 bases and 10 bases, in that order; junction bases with no gene match: 14. The CDR3 reads CASRDRQGGGAAFF. CDR3 nucleotide sequence: TGTGCCAGCAGGGATCGACAGGGTGGAGGGGCAGCTTTCTTT.

In its sample, this clone was seen once. The J gene is TRBJ2-4, the V gene TRBV18, with unresolved D. V shed 3 bases and J shed 3 bases, with 12 bases lying between them. CDR1 and CDR2 from the germline V gene are KGHSH and LQKENI. The CDR3 runs 15 residues. Here the CDR3 reads CASSPWDRGKNIQYF. CDR3 DNA: TGTGCCAGCTCACCCTGGGATAGAGGCAAAAACATTCAGTACTTC.

V usage is TRBV5-1 and J usage is TRBJ2-5, with a tentative D call TRBD2 (5 bases). The CDR3 covers 14 residues. Germline CDR1 reads SGHRS; CDR2 reads YFSETQ. V was cut by 5 bases and J by 5 bases, with 16 bases left in between. The CDR3 bases are TGCGCCAGCAGTCGAACCCCTGAGGGTGAGACCCAGTACTTC. Translated, it gives CASSRTPEGETQYF.

The chain joins TRBV9 to TRBJ1-2; 8 nucleotides line up with TRBD1. The CDR3 consists of 15 residues. Germline-derived CDR1 and CDR2 are SGDLS and YYNGEE. V lost 3 bases, J lost 4 bases, and 8 bases stayed unmatched. DNA for the CDR3: TGTGCCAGCAGCGCCGCCTTAGACAGGGGCTATGGCTACACCTTC. Translating gives CASSAALDRGYGYTF.

This clone was observed once. V and J are TRBV27 and TRBJ2-3; either TRBD1 or TRBD2 may supply D (6 bases each). Germline CDR1 and CDR2: MNHEY and SMNVEV (reference sequence). The CDR3 sequence is 16 residues long. V lost 7 bases and J lost 4, with 21 bases in between. CDR3 loop: CASTPSNPGGPDTQYF. CDR3 DNA sequence: TGTGCCAGCACCCCCAGTAATCCCGGGGGCCCAGATACGCAGTATTTT.

V usage is TRBV5-4 and J usage is TRBJ2-7, with 7 bases identical to TRBD1. The CDR3 spans 15 residues. V gave up 3 bases and J gave up 4 bases; unmatched junction bases: 10. The V gene's germline CDR1 is SGHNT and CDR2 YYREEE (reference sequence). CDR3 sequence (DNA): TGTGCCAGCAGCTCCGGGACAGAGGGATTATACGAGCAGTACTTC. Encoded protein: CASSSGTEGLYEQYF.

The V call is TRBV2, the J call TRBJ2-3; D remains unclear. This CDR3 region has 13 residues. Per germline, CDR1 SNHLY and CDR2 FYNNEI. Between the trimmed V and J ends, which lost 3 bases and 3 bases, there was a span of 7 bases. CDR3 residues: CASSDWSTDTQYF. The DNA for the CDR3 is TGTGCCAGCAGTGACTGGTCGACAGATACGCAGTATTTT.

The chain uses TRBV7-2 and TRBJ1-4, with D tentatively TRBD1 (5 bases). CDR1 and CDR2 (germline): SGHTA, FQGNSA. This CDR3 has 15 residues. Trimming removed 5 bases from V and 7 bases from J, with 17 bases in between. The CDR3 region is CASSLRGLSREKLFF. DNA of the CDR3: TGTGCCAGCAGCCTACGGGGCCTGTCCCGTGAAAAACTGTTTTTT.

V is TRBV5-1 and J is TRBJ1-2; no firm D call. The CDR3 spans 13 residues. Looked up from germline, CDR1 is SGHRS and CDR2 is YFSETQ. V was clipped by 4 bases and J by 6 bases, with 13 bases between them. The CDR3 spells CASSRTGQDGYTF. As DNA, the CDR3 is TGCGCCAGCAGCCGGACGGGCCAAGATGGCTACACCTTC. The complete variable domain, with remaining parts taken from reference TRBV5-1 and TRBJ1-2, reads KAGVTQTPRYLIKTRGQQVTLSCSPISGHRSVSWYQQTPGQGLQFLFEYFSETQRNKGNFPGRFSGRQFSNSRSEMNVSTLELGDSALYLCASSRTGQDGYTFGSGTRLTVV.

This clone was detected only once. The chain carries TRBV12-2 and TRBJ2-3; the table's D call, TRBD2, has no DNA check behind it. TRBV12-2 is a known pseudogene. The CDR3 has 15 residues. CDR3 nucleotide sequence: TGTGCAAGTCGCTTAGGGACTAGCCTCACAGATACGCAGTATTTT. Protein sequence: CASRLGTSLTDTQYF.

This chain joins TRBV4-2 and TRBJ2-1; 9 bases match TRBD2. Germline CDR1 LGHNA, CDR2 YNFKEQ. This CDR3 has 17 amino acids. The V and J ends lost 2 bases and 6 bases, in that order; junction bases with no gene match: 11. CDR3 region: CASSQIPTRGGRNEQFF. The CDR3 nucleotides are TGTGCCAGCAGCCAAATCCCAACGCGGGGGGGCCGCAATGAGCAGTTCTTC.

CDR3 protein: CASNPRPGQGGSSPLHF. The CDR3 DNA sequence: TGTGCCAGTAACCCAAGACCGGGACAGGGAGGGAGTTCACCCCTCCACTTT. The rearrangement uses TRBV19 and TRBJ1-6; 9 bases align to TRBD1. Germline CDR1 LNHDA, CDR2 SQIVND (reference sequence). CDR3 length: 17 residues. With V trimmed by 7 bases and J by 9 bases, 16 bases remained unmatched.